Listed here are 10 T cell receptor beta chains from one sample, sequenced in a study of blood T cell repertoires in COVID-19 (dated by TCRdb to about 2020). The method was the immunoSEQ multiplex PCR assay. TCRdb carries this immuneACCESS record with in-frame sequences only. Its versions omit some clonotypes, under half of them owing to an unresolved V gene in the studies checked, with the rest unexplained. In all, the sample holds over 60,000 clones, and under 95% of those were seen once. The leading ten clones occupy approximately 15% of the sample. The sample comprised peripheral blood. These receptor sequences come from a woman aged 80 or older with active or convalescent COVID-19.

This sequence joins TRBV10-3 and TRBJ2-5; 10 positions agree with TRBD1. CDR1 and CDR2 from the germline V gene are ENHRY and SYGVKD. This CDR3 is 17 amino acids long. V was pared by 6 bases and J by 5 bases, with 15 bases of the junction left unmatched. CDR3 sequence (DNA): TGTGCCATCAGCTCTCCGGGACAGGGGAGGCTGTTCGAGACCCAGTACTTC. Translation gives CAISSPGQGRLFETQYF.

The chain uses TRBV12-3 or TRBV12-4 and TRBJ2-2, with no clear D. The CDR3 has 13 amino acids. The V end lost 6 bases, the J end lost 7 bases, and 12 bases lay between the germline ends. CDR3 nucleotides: TGTGCCAGCAGCCTGACTGAGGTCGGGGAGCTGTTTTTT. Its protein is CASSLTEVGELFF.

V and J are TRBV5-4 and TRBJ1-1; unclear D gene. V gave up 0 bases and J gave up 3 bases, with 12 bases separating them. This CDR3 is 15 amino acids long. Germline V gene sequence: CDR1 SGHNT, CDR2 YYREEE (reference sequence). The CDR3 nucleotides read TGTGCCAGCAGCTTGGTTTCCACGCGGGACACTGAAGCTTTCTTT. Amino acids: CASSLVSTRDTEAFF.

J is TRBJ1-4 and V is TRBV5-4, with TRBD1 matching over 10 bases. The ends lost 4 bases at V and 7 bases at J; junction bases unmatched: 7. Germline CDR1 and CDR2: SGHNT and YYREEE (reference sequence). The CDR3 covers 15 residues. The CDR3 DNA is TGTGCCAGCAGCGGGGACAGGGGACCGGTTGAAAAACTGTTTTTT. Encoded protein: CASSGDRGPVEKLFF.

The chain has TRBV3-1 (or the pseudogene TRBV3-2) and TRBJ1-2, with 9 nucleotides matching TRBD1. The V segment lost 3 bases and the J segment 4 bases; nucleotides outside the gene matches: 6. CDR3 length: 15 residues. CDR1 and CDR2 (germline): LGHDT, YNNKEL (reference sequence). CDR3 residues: CASSQGQGNPYGYTF. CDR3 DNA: TGTGCCAGCAGCCAGGGACAGGGCAACCCCTATGGCTACACCTTC.

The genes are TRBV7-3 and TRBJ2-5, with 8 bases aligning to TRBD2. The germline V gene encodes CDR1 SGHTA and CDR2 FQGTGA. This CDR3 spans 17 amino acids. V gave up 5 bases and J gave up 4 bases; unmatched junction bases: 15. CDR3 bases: TGTGCCAGCAGCCCACACCGGGGGGGGCTTGGGGGAGAGACCCAGTACTTC. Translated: CASSPHRGGLGGETQYF.

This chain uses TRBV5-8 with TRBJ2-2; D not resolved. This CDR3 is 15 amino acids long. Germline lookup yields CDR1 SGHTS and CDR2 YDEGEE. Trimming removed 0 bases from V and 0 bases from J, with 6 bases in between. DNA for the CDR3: TGTGCCAGCAGCTTGGGGGCAACGAACACCGGGGAGCTGTTTTTT. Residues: CASSLGATNTGELFF.

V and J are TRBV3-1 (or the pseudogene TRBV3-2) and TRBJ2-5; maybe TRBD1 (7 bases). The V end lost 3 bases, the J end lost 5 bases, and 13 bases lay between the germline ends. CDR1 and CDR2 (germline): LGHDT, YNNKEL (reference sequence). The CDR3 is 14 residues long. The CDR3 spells CASSQEGAGETQYF. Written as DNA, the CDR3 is TGTGCCAGCAGCCAGGAGGGGGCGGGGGAGACCCAGTACTTC.

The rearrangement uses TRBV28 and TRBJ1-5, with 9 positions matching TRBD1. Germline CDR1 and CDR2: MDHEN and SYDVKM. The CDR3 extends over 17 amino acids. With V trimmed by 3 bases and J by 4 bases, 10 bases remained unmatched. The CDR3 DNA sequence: TGTGCCAGCAGTTTCCCGCGGACAGGGGCAGGGAATCAGCCCCAGCATTTT. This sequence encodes CASSFPRTGAGNQPQHF.

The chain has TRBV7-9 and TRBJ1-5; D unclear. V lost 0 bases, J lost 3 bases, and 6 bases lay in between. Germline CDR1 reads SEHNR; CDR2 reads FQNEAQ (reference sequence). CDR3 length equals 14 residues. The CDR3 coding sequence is TGTGCCAGCAGCTTAGCAACAGACAATCAGCCCCAGCATTTT. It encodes CASSLATDNQPQHF. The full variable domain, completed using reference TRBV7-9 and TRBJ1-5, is DTGVSQNPRHKITKRGQNVTFRCDPISEHNRLYWYRQTLGQGPEFLTYFQNEAQLEKSRLLSDRFSAERPKGSFSTLEIQRTEQGDSAMYLCASSLATDNQPQHFGDGTRLSIL.